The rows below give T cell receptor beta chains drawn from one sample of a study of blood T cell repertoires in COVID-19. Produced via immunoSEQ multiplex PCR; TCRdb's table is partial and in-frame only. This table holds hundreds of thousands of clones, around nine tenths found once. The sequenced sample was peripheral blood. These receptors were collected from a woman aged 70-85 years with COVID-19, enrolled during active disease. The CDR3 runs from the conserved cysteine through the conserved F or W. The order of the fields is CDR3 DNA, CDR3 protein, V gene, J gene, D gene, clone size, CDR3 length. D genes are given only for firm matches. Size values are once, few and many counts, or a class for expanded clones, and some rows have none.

CDR3nt: TGTGCCATCAGTGAGTCCTCGGGGGAAGCTTTCTTT
CDR3aa: CAISESSGEAFF
v_gene: TRBV10-3
j_gene: TRBJ1-1
d_gene: .
abundance: .
len: 12

CDR3nt: TGCGCCAGCAGGATGCGTCCCGGGGGGCAGGAGACCCAGTACTTC
CDR3aa: CASRMRPGGQETQYF
v_gene: TRBV5-1
j_gene: TRBJ2-5
d_gene: .
abundance: .
len: 15

CDR3nt: TGTGCCAGCAGCGTAGACTCCAACTATGGCTACACCTTC
CDR3aa: CASSVDSNYGYTF
v_gene: TRBV9
j_gene: TRBJ1-2
d_gene: .
abundance: .
len: 13

CDR3nt: TGTGCCAGCAGCTCGAGGGACAGGGTCACTGAAGCTTTCTTT
CDR3aa: CASSSRDRVTEAFF
v_gene: TRBV7-9
j_gene: TRBJ1-1
d_gene: TRBD1
abundance: .
len: 14

CDR3nt: TGTGCAAGTCGCTTAGGAGGCAGAACTTCTACACCCCTCCACTTT
CDR3aa: CASRLGGRTSTPLHF
v_gene: TRBV12-2
j_gene: TRBJ1-6
d_gene: .
abundance: .
len: 15

CDR3nt: TGTGCCGGCACCGAGAGATGGACTGAAGCTTTCTTT
CDR3aa: CAGTERWTEAFF
v_gene: TRBV6-5
j_gene: TRBJ1-1
d_gene: .
abundance: once
len: 12

CDR3nt: TGTGCCAGCAGCTTAGTTCAGGGGGTCTCCTACAATGAGCAGTTCTTC
CDR3aa: CASSLVQGVSYNEQFF
v_gene: TRBV11-2
j_gene: TRBJ2-1
d_gene: TRBD1
abundance: .
len: 16

CDR3nt: TGTGCCAGCAGCCCCCGAACAGGGGGCAATAATTCACCCCTCCACTTT
CDR3aa: CASSPRTGGNNSPLHF
v_gene: TRBV7-9
j_gene: TRBJ1-6
d_gene: TRBD1
abundance: .
len: 16

CDR3nt: TGTGCCAGTCGGACAGTCAATCAGCCCCAGCATTTT
CDR3aa: CASRTVNQPQHF
v_gene: TRBV19
j_gene: TRBJ1-5
d_gene: .
abundance: .
len: 12

CDR3nt: TGTGCCAGCAGTCTCACCGGGAGCGGGGCTTTCTTT
CDR3aa: CASSLTGSGAFF
v_gene: TRBV28
j_gene: TRBJ1-1
d_gene: .
abundance: .
len: 12

CDR3nt: TGCGCCAGCAGCTTGGCGGGGGGGCCCTACGAGCAGTACTTC
CDR3aa: CASSLAGGPYEQYF
v_gene: TRBV5-1
j_gene: TRBJ2-7
d_gene: TRBD2
abundance: .
len: 14

CDR3nt: TGTGCCAGCTCCGAGGGACAGGGCGGCACCGGGGAGCTGTTTTTT
CDR3aa: CASSEGQGGTGELFF
v_gene: TRBV18
j_gene: TRBJ2-2
d_gene: TRBD1
abundance: .
len: 15

CDR3nt: TGTGCCAGCAGCCTCCGACTAGCGGGGATATCTCGCAATGAGCAGTTCTTC
CDR3aa: CASSLRLAGISRNEQFF
v_gene: TRBV3-1/TRBV3-2
j_gene: TRBJ2-1
d_gene: TRBD2
abundance: .
len: 17

CDR3nt: TGCGCCAGCAGCCAAGACCTAGCGAACAATGAGCAGTTCTTC
CDR3aa: CASSQDLANNEQFF
v_gene: TRBV4-3
j_gene: TRBJ2-1
d_gene: .
abundance: .
len: 14

CDR3nt: TGTGCCACCAGTGATACAGTTCTGCCTAGGGGACTCTACGAGCAGTACTTC
CDR3aa: CATSDTVLPRGLYEQYF
v_gene: TRBV24-1
j_gene: TRBJ2-7
d_gene: .
abundance: .
len: 17

CDR3nt: TGTGCCAGCAGTTTCCGGGACAGGGGTAATTCACCCCTCCACTTT
CDR3aa: CASSFRDRGNSPLHF
v_gene: TRBV28
j_gene: TRBJ1-6
d_gene: TRBD1
abundance: .
len: 15

CDR3nt: TGTGCCAGCAGTGCGCGCAGGGAGGGCGGCTACACCTTC
CDR3aa: CASSARREGGYTF
v_gene: TRBV2
j_gene: TRBJ1-2
d_gene: .
abundance: .
len: 13

CDR3nt: TGTGCCAGCAGCCAAGGCGGGGGAAGGGGTGAAGCTTTCTTT
CDR3aa: CASSQGGGRGEAFF
v_gene: TRBV3-1/TRBV3-2
j_gene: TRBJ1-1
d_gene: .
abundance: .
len: 14

CDR3nt: TGTGCCAGCAGCTTAAGGGTTAAAGGGGGAGAGACCCAGTACTTC
CDR3aa: CASSLRVKGGETQYF
v_gene: TRBV11-2
j_gene: TRBJ2-5
d_gene: .
abundance: .
len: 15

CDR3nt: TGTGCCAGCAGGGTCAAGGGGATGGGCTTGGGGCCCCAGCATTTT
CDR3aa: CASRVKGMGLGPQHF
v_gene: TRBV28
j_gene: TRBJ1-5
d_gene: .
abundance: .
len: 15

CDR3nt: TGCGCCAGCAGCTTGGATCACAGTTACACCGGGGAGCTGTTTTTT
CDR3aa: CASSLDHSYTGELFF
v_gene: TRBV5-1
j_gene: TRBJ2-2
d_gene: .
abundance: .
len: 15

CDR3nt: TGTGCCAGCAGTAGCCCGGGACAGGGGGTATACGAGCAGTACTTC
CDR3aa: CASSSPGQGVYEQYF
v_gene: TRBV6-2/TRBV6-3
j_gene: TRBJ2-7
d_gene: TRBD1
abundance: .
len: 15

CDR3nt: TGTGCCAGCAGCTTACTAGGGGGGGCCAGCACGGAGACCCAGTACTTC
CDR3aa: CASSLLGGASTETQYF
v_gene: TRBV7-2
j_gene: TRBJ2-5
d_gene: .
abundance: .
len: 16

CDR3nt: TGTGCCAGCAGCTTAGCTGGCGGCGGCTACTATGGCTACACCTTC
CDR3aa: CASSLAGGGYYGYTF
v_gene: TRBV7-8
j_gene: TRBJ1-2
d_gene: .
abundance: .
len: 15

CDR3nt: TGTGCCAGCAACAGGGGAGATGGCTACACCTTC
CDR3aa: CASNRGDGYTF
v_gene: TRBV6-6
j_gene: TRBJ1-2
d_gene: TRBD1
abundance: .
len: 11

CDR3nt: TGTGCCAGCAGCAAAGCGGACATATTATACTATGGCTACACCTTC
CDR3aa: CASSKADILYYGYTF
v_gene: TRBV21-1
j_gene: TRBJ1-2
d_gene: .
abundance: .
len: 15

CDR3nt: TGTGCCAGCTCACCCGAAGGGGGCAATGGCTACACCTTC
CDR3aa: CASSPEGGNGYTF
v_gene: TRBV18
j_gene: TRBJ1-2
d_gene: TRBD1
abundance: .
len: 13

CDR3nt: TGTGCCAGCTCACTTTACTCTAGCGGCTACAATGAGCAGTTCTTC
CDR3aa: CASSLYSSGYNEQFF
v_gene: TRBV18
j_gene: TRBJ2-1
d_gene: TRBD2
abundance: .
len: 15

CDR3nt: TGCGCCAGCAGCCACCAGGGGAGGGGGTCGGCTGAAGCTTTCTTT
CDR3aa: CASSHQGRGSAEAFF
v_gene: TRBV4-1
j_gene: TRBJ1-1
d_gene: .
abundance: .
len: 15

CDR3nt: TGTGCCAGCAGCCAAACACAGGGGGGAGGCTACACCTTC
CDR3aa: CASSQTQGGGYTF
v_gene: TRBV7-2
j_gene: TRBJ1-2
d_gene: TRBD1
abundance: .
len: 13

CDR3nt: TGTGCCAGCTCACCATCGTTGTTACAGGGGACTTTAGAAGCTTTCTTT
CDR3aa: CASSPSLLQGTLEAFF
v_gene: TRBV18
j_gene: TRBJ1-1
d_gene: TRBD1
abundance: .
len: 16

CDR3nt: TGTGCCAGCAGCCCCGGGGCCGGAGGGACAGATACGCAGTATTTT
CDR3aa: CASSPGAGGTDTQYF
v_gene: TRBV7-3
j_gene: TRBJ2-3
d_gene: .
abundance: few
len: 15

CDR3nt: TGTGCCAGCCGCACCGGGACAGGGAGCACCGGGGAGCTGTTTTTT
CDR3aa: CASRTGTGSTGELFF
v_gene: TRBV11-2
j_gene: TRBJ2-2
d_gene: TRBD1
abundance: .
len: 15

CDR3nt: TGTGCCAGCAGCCAAGGCAACGGACATCGGGAGACCCAGTACTTC
CDR3aa: CASSQGNGHRETQYF
v_gene: TRBV4-2
j_gene: TRBJ2-5
d_gene: .
abundance: .
len: 15

CDR3nt: TGTGCCAGCAGTCCACAGCGGGGGAGACAAGAGACCCAGTACTTC
CDR3aa: CASSPQRGRQETQYF
v_gene: TRBV7-2
j_gene: TRBJ2-5
d_gene: TRBD2
abundance: .
len: 15

CDR3nt: TGTGCCAGCAGCCCTCGGACTAGCGGGGACTCCTACGAGCAGTACTTC
CDR3aa: CASSPRTSGDSYEQYF
v_gene: TRBV7-2
j_gene: TRBJ2-7
d_gene: TRBD2
abundance: once
len: 16

CDR3nt: TGTGCCAGCAGCGTAGCTCAGGGCCCAGGGACTGAAGCTTTCTTT
CDR3aa: CASSVAQGPGTEAFF
v_gene: TRBV9
j_gene: TRBJ1-1
d_gene: .
abundance: .
len: 15

CDR3nt: TGTGCCAGCAGCAGTTTAAGCCCAGGGATAAGGGATACTGAAGCTTTCTTT
CDR3aa: CASSSLSPGIRDTEAFF
v_gene: TRBV28
j_gene: TRBJ1-1
d_gene: .
abundance: few
len: 17

CDR3nt: TGTGCCAGCAGCGTGCAGGGCTACACTGAAGCTTTCTTT
CDR3aa: CASSVQGYTEAFF
v_gene: TRBV9
j_gene: TRBJ1-1
d_gene: .
abundance: .
len: 13

CDR3nt: TGTGCCAGCAGCGTAGAGCCTACCCTAGATACGCAGTATTTT
CDR3aa: CASSVEPTLDTQYF
v_gene: TRBV9
j_gene: TRBJ2-3
d_gene: .
abundance: once
len: 14

CDR3nt: TGTGCCAGTAGTGTTACAGGGGGCCTCCAGCATTTT
CDR3aa: CASSVTGGLQHF
v_gene: TRBV19
j_gene: TRBJ1-5
d_gene: TRBD1
abundance: .
len: 12

CDR3nt: TGTGCCAGCAGCCCCGTGGGGCTCTCCTACGAGCAGTACTTC
CDR3aa: CASSPVGLSYEQYF
v_gene: TRBV7-9
j_gene: TRBJ2-7
d_gene: .
abundance: .
len: 14

CDR3nt: TGTGCCAGCAGTGAATCAACAAGGCGGGGAGCTTTCTTT
CDR3aa: CASSESTRRGAFF
v_gene: TRBV2
j_gene: TRBJ1-1
d_gene: .
abundance: .
len: 13

CDR3nt: TGTGCCAGCAGCCAACATGGGGCGCGAGAAGCTTTCTTT
CDR3aa: CASSQHGAREAFF
v_gene: TRBV3-1/TRBV3-2
j_gene: TRBJ1-1
d_gene: .
abundance: .
len: 13

CDR3nt: TGTGCCAGCAGCTTAACCCATACAGGGTCGGGCTACACCTTC
CDR3aa: CASSLTHTGSGYTF
v_gene: TRBV7-3
j_gene: TRBJ1-2
d_gene: .
abundance: .
len: 14

CDR3nt: TGTGCCACCAGTAGGGACAGCCAAGAGACCCAGTACTTC
CDR3aa: CATSRDSQETQYF
v_gene: TRBV24-1
j_gene: TRBJ2-5
d_gene: TRBD1
abundance: .
len: 13

CDR3nt: TGCACCAGCAGCCAATTTAAGGACAGGGGAAACTATGGCTACACCTTC
CDR3aa: CTSSQFKDRGNYGYTF
v_gene: TRBV1
j_gene: TRBJ1-2
d_gene: .
abundance: few
len: 16

CDR3nt: TGTGCCAGCAGCCGACAGGGGGCCTCAACTAATGAAAAACTGTTTTTT
CDR3aa: CASSRQGASTNEKLFF
v_gene: TRBV5-4
j_gene: TRBJ1-4
d_gene: TRBD1
abundance: .
len: 16

CDR3nt: TGTGCCAGCAGCCCAAGACTTGTCCTCTCCTACAATGAGCAGTTCTTC
CDR3aa: CASSPRLVLSYNEQFF
v_gene: TRBV5-6
j_gene: TRBJ2-1
d_gene: .
abundance: .
len: 16

CDR3nt: TGTGCCAGCTCACCTTCGGGCGGGGCAAGCTCCTACGAGCAGTACTTC
CDR3aa: CASSPSGGASSYEQYF
v_gene: TRBV18
j_gene: TRBJ2-7
d_gene: .
abundance: .
len: 16

CDR3nt: TGTGCCAGCAGCGTAACGGGGGGTTGGGATACGCAGTATTTT
CDR3aa: CASSVTGGWDTQYF
v_gene: TRBV9
j_gene: TRBJ2-3
d_gene: TRBD2
abundance: once
len: 14

CDR3nt: TGTGCCACCAGTGCTGGCGGGACTTTCACAGATACGCAGTATTTT
CDR3aa: CATSAGGTFTDTQYF
v_gene: TRBV24-1
j_gene: TRBJ2-3
d_gene: .
abundance: .
len: 15

CDR3nt: TGCGCCAGCAGTGAGTCACCGGGGTCGGGCACTGAAGCTTTCTTT
CDR3aa: CASSESPGSGTEAFF
v_gene: TRBV10-1
j_gene: TRBJ1-1
d_gene: .
abundance: .
len: 15